Given below is one T cell receptor beta chain in context. Its specificity is unknown. The CDR3 has 13 amino acids. The J segment lost 7 bases and the V segment lost 4 bases, leaving 5 bases of the junction unmatched. In germline, CDR1 is ENHRY, CDR2 SYGVKD. This entry comes from a study of cytomegalovirus exposure and HLA in healthy donors. In the PCR, 60 Vbeta and 13 Jbeta primers were used. Sequenced by immunoSEQ multiplex PCR; TCRdb stores in-frame clones only, minus some. The sample gives about 170,000 clones, roughly 86% of which show up once; around 4.8% is in the top ten. General study findings and limits: The productive fraction for most TCR beta V segments was about 87% or about 30% in an earlier analysis.

The genes are TRBV10-3 and TRBJ1-2, with 8 bases aligning to TRBD1. Sequenced sample: PBMCs. This TCR was recovered from a girl aged 10-17 years in good health and CMV-seropositive. The CDR3 reads CAISADRGSGYTF. In nucleotides, the CDR3 is TGTGCCATCAGTGCAGACAGGGGCAGTGGCTACACCTTC.